The source of this T cell receptor beta chain is a study of blood T cell repertoires in COVID-19 (TCRdb year 2020). Describing the broader study: Samples from collaborators originated in the United States, Italy and Spain and spanned both the acute and convalescent phases of COVID-19. Sample metadata almost always included a de-identified subject ID, COVID-19 status, age in years and sex. The material from the prospective study consisted of cDNA or gDNA derived from T cells, B-cell-depleted T cells, or PBMCs. Where HLA class I and class II types were available, the types were taken from metadata supplied by the sample provider, not from assay-based typing. The repertoires were released in a freely available public database meant as a resource for research on the immune response to SARS-CoV-2. Samples came from the ongoing ImmuneRACE study (first 160 participants) plus 1,254 subjects from 6 global collaborators. Subjects who had been exposed to COVID-19, were actively infected with it, or had recovered from it provided the deeply sampled blood TCRbeta repertoires that made up the dataset. What the study reported, not specific to this receptor: How much clinical and demographic metadata was included differed by source and by participant, and the metadata was provided uncurated.

As regards this clone: Its recognized antigen is unknown. No much larger clone exists at a distance of one base, and base qualities are not known.

TCRbeta CDR3 regions were amplified from genomic DNA by means of the immunoSEQ Assay, a bias-controlled multiplex PCR. The study's own analysis went as follows. The number of nucleated cells in each sample was estimated by amplification of reference gene primers within the assay. To quantify the absolute abundance of each unique TCRbeta CDR3 rearrangement, sequence reads were collapsed and filtered. Productive Simpson clonality was computed per sample as the square root of Simpson's diversity index over productive rearrangements. In its TCRdb copy, this immuneACCESS table keeps in-frame sequences only and misses some clones. Where compared with another copy, unresolved V genes explain less than half of these, and the others have no known cause. V and J calls and clone size are those listed in that table; D and trimming were worked out from the DNA. The sample table shows about 97,000 clones, and around 87% are seen once. The ten largest clones add up to 15% of the sample.

Each collaborating institution followed its own protocols to collect whole blood in K2EDTA tubes. Collaborator samples were shipped for TCRbeta analysis as frozen whole blood, isolated PBMCs, or DNA extracted from either sample type. The specimen sequenced was peripheral blood. The TCR originated in a human donor in a cohort sampled during active COVID-19.

The CDR3: CASSPGTGAYGYTF. The DNA sequence is as follows: TGTGCCAGCAGTCCTGGGACAGGTGCCTATGGCTACACCTTC. This receptor chain uses TRBV28 and TRBJ1-2; 8 bases in the junction line up with TRBD1. The germline V gene provides CDR1 MDHEN and CDR2 SYDVKM. V is cut back by 5 bases and J by 4 bases, with 6 bases in the junction unmatched. The CDR3 measures 14 amino acids from cysteine to phenylalanine. Left in the record is the CDR3 DNA by itself, 42 bases read in frame from the first base.